These 24 T cell receptor beta chains originate from one sample sequenced in a study of CD8 T cells in ankylosing spondylitis. General observations from the study: Ankylosing spondylitis blood appeared to be characterized by a TCR beta motif of 8 or 9 highly homologous variants.

No antigen is known for these receptors. MiXCR was run by TCRdb on the 5' RACE reads, yielding one entry per CDR3 protein. The sample carries under 450,000 distinct CDR3 sequences, roughly a sixth recorded once. The sample comprised blood, either unsorted or a sorted T cell fraction (not recorded which). These receptors came from a male donor with ankylosing spondylitis.

The V gene is TRBV20-1, the J gene TRBJ2-1; TRBD2 matches 10 bases. Germline V lookup: CDR1 DFQATT, CDR2 SNEGSKA (reference sequence). V gave up 3 bases and J gave up 1 base; unmatched junction bases: 6. The CDR3 extends over 16 amino acids. CDR3 region: CSASWSGGESYNEQFF. Written as DNA, the CDR3 is TGCAGTGCTAGTTGGAGCGGGGGGGAATCCTACAATGAGCAGTTCTTC.

As concerns this clonotype: Because it lacks the conserved phenylalanine or tryptophan at the end, this CDR3 is likely a read error. The chain recombines TRBV11-2 with TRBJ2-4; D uncertain. Germline-derived CDR1 and CDR2 are SGHAT and FQNNGV. V was cut by 0 bases and J by 0 bases, with 9 bases left in between. The CDR3 sequence is 16 residues long. The CDR3 nucleotides read TGTGCCAGCAGCTTAGATCTATTACCAGCCAAAAACATTCAGTACATC. Amino acids: CASSLDLLPAKNIQYI.

This clonotype has more than one count but fewer than ten. Here the CDR3 DNA reads TGCGCCAGCAGCCGGGGTAAAAGCTCCTACGAGCAGTACTTC. It yields the protein CASSRGKSSYEQYF. The chain joins TRBV4-3 to TRBJ2-7; no clear D. Germline V gene data show CDR1 as LGHNA and CDR2 as YSLEER. The CDR3 sequence is 14 residues long. The ends were cut back, 4 bases at V and 0 bases at J, with 10 bases in the middle.

The V gene is TRBV20-1, the J gene TRBJ2-6; D might be TRBD1 (6 bases). The length of the CDR3 is 15 residues. Germline values: CDR1 DFQATT, CDR2 SNEGSKA (reference sequence). Deletions cut 1 base from V and 2 bases from J, with 9 bases between. CDR3 nucleotide sequence: TGCAGTGCTAGAGCCCCAGGGGCTGGGGCCAACGTCCTGACTTTC. This codes for CSARAPGAGANVLTF.

This clonotype was seen a handful of times. The rearrangement uses TRBV7-9 and TRBJ2-1; 7 bases are a match to TRBD2. CDR1 is SEHNR, CDR2 FQNEAQ, per germline (reference sequence). The CDR3 runs 16 residues. V shed 5 bases, J shed 1 base, and the junction held 8 bases outside the gene matches. The CDR3 spells CASSPTTGGSYNEQFF. CDR3 DNA sequence: TGTGCCAGCAGCCCAACCACGGGGGGATCCTACAATGAGCAGTTCTTC. The variable domain in full, completed from reference TRBV7-9 and TRBJ2-1, reads DTGVSQNPRHKITKRGQNVTFRCDPISEHNRLYWYRQTLGQGPEFLTYFQNEAQLEKSRLLSDRFSAERPKGSFSTLEIQRTEQGDSAMYLCASSPTTGGSYNEQFFGPGTRLTVL.

The chain employs TRBV12-3 or TRBV12-4 and TRBJ2-7, with 9 bases fitting TRBD1. With V trimmed by 6 bases and J by 5 bases, 8 bases remained unmatched. This CDR3 comprises 14 residues. CDR3 DNA: TGTGCCAGCAGAACCCGGGACAGGGCACACGAGCAGTACTTC. Amino acids: CASRTRDRAHEQYF.

The V gene is TRBV5-1, the J gene TRBJ1-4; 7 bases align to TRBD1. Germline V gene lookup returns CDR1 SGHRS and CDR2 YFSETQ. Unmatched junction bases numbered 6, after V lost 2 bases and J lost 5 bases. The length of the CDR3 is 15 residues. Here the CDR3 DNA reads TGCGCCAGCAGCTTCCAACAGGGGCCAAATGAAAAACTGTTTTTT. Translated: CASSFQQGPNEKLFF.

This clonotype came up a few times. The rearrangement uses TRBV20-1 and TRBJ1-4, with D unclear. With 6 bases removed from V and 4 bases from J, the gap between germline ends came to 12 bases. The germline CDR1 and CDR2 sequences are DFQATT and SNEGSKA (reference sequence). The CDR3 has 13 residues. CDR3 nucleotide sequence: TGCAGTGCCTCCAGCGGGTTTAATGAAAAACTGTTTTTT. Its translation: CSASSGFNEKLFF.

This clonotype was recorded many times. The rearrangement links TRBV29-1 to TRBJ2-1; D call uncertain. The CDR3 contains 14 residues. In germline, CDR1 is SQVTM, CDR2 ANQGSEA. Trimming stripped 6 bases from V and 0 bases from J, with 12 bases between. The CDR3 here is CSVHRSRSYNEQFF. The CDR3 DNA sequence: TGCAGCGTCCACCGGAGTCGCTCCTACAATGAGCAGTTCTTC.

This clonotype was seen only a few times. This chain uses TRBV20-1 with TRBJ2-1; a possible D gene is TRBD2 (5 bases). The CDR3 is 11 residues long. CDR1 and CDR2 from the germline V gene are DFQATT and SNEGSKA (reference sequence). V was cut by 2 bases and J by 8 bases, with 7 bases left in between. CDR3 region: CSARSADEQFF. The DNA for the CDR3 is TGCAGTGCTAGATCAGCGGATGAGCAGTTCTTC.

This clonotype was detected a few times. This chain connects TRBV12-3 or TRBV12-4 to TRBJ1-2; D not resolved. Trimming took off 6 bases at V and 0 bases at J, with 14 bases between the two ends. This CDR3 has 15 amino acids. Here the CDR3 reads CASSHSAVANYGYTF. The CDR3 DNA is TGTGCCAGCAGCCACAGTGCCGTCGCTAACTATGGCTACACCTTC.

In this sample, this clonotype turned up a few times. The genes are TRBV20-1 and TRBJ1-4; 7 bases fit TRBD1. V was pared by 2 bases and J by 3 bases, with 9 bases of the junction left unmatched. The CDR3 loop spans 16 amino acids. CDR1 is DFQATT and CDR2 is SNEGSKA in the germline V gene (reference sequence). CDR3 protein: CSARPRQGRPNEKLFF. CDR3 bases: TGCAGTGCTAGACCTCGACAGGGAAGGCCTAATGAAAAACTGTTTTTT.

In this sample, this clonotype turned up a few times. The V call is TRBV6-1, the J call TRBJ2-5, with D unclear. The germline V and J ends were trimmed by 5 bases and 1 base, with 20 bases remaining between them. Germline CDR1 and CDR2: MNHNS and SASEGT. This CDR3 region has 17 residues. The CDR3 region is CASSRTISIGAQETQYF. CDR3 DNA sequence: TGTGCCAGCAGTCGGACCATCTCTATCGGTGCCCAAGAGACCCAGTACTTC.

This clonotype was seen only a few times. The chain is built from TRBV20-1 and TRBJ1-2, with D maybe TRBD1 (5 bases). The V end lost 3 bases, the J end lost 4 bases, and 15 bases lay between the germline ends. The CDR3 runs 14 residues. Germline V CDR1 and CDR2: DFQATT, SNEGSKA (reference sequence). This chain's CDR3 is CSARAGRGPYGYTF. CDR3 bases: TGCAGTGCTAGGGCTGGGAGGGGACCCTATGGCTACACCTTC.

This chain connects TRBV3-1 to TRBJ2-1; the D is unclear. The CDR3 consists of 11 residues. V was pared by 3 bases and J by 8 bases, with 5 bases between. Germline V CDR1 and CDR2: LGHDT, YNNKEL (reference sequence). Written as DNA, the CDR3 is TGTGCCAGCAGCCAGGGCGATGAGCAGTTCTTC. Translating it yields CASSQGDEQFF.

This clonotype was observed a few times. This chain uses TRBV18 with TRBJ1-2; D may be TRBD1 (6 bases). The CDR3 has 14 amino acids. CDR1 is KGHSH, CDR2 LQKENI, per germline. Trimming shortened V by 3 bases and J by 5 bases, and 13 bases separated the two germline ends. The CDR3 is CASSPAGVRYGYTF. The CDR3 nucleotides read TGTGCCAGCTCACCGGCAGGGGTACGGTATGGCTACACCTTC.

The gene calls are TRBV3-1 and TRBJ2-7, with D uncertain. Looked up from germline, CDR1 is LGHDT and CDR2 is YNNKEL (reference sequence). Trimming took 4 bases from V and 3 from J, leaving 7 bases between them. The CDR3 is made up of 12 amino acids. The CDR3 region has the DNA TGTGCCAGCAGCCGGATTGGCTACGAGCAGTACTTC. Encoded protein: CASSRIGYEQYF.

The chain couples TRBV6-2 or TRBV6-3 to TRBJ2-5; TRBD2 agrees at 10 bases. The germline V gene encodes CDR1 MNHEY and CDR2 SVGEGT. Trimming cost V 2 bases and J 6 bases; bases outside gene matches: 3. The CDR3 spans 14 residues. This chain's CDR3 is CASSYGTSVQTQYF. The CDR3 DNA sequence: TGTGCCAGCAGTTACGGGACTAGCGTACAGACCCAGTACTTC.

This clonotype has a handful of counts. The J gene is TRBJ1-1, the V gene TRBV6-1; D unresolved. V was shortened by 6 bases and J by 7 bases, with 15 bases between the two germline ends. Germline V CDR1 and CDR2: MNHNS, SASEGT. This CDR3 contains 13 residues. The CDR3, as DNA: TGTGCCAGCAGCCCAAGGGAGACCAGTGAAGCTTTCTTT. Its protein is CASSPRETSEAFF.

This clonotype was found many times. CDR3 protein: CASSPLHLNQPQHF. As DNA, the CDR3 is TGTGCCAGCAGTCCACTTCATCTCAATCAGCCCCAGCATTTT. The chain joins TRBV6-1 to TRBJ1-5; D remains unclear. The CDR3 has 14 amino acids. V was trimmed by 5 bases and J by 3 bases, leaving 11 bases between them. The germline V gene has CDR1 MNHNS and CDR2 SASEGT.

The chain couples TRBV6-1 to TRBJ2-7, with D hard to call. The V end was cut by 4 bases, the J end by 3 bases, with 7 bases between. The CDR3 covers 12 residues. Germline CDR1 reads MNHNS; CDR2 reads SASEGT. The CDR3 sequence is CASSGGIYEQYF. CDR3 coding DNA: TGTGCCAGCAGTGGGGGAATCTACGAGCAGTACTTC.

This clonotype showed up many times. V usage is TRBV4-1 and J usage is TRBJ2-4, with a weak D call TRBD2 (5 bases). The V and J ends lost 2 bases and 8 bases respectively, with 13 bases between them. Per the germline V gene, CDR1 is MGHRA and CDR2 is YSYEKL. The CDR3 sequence is 14 residues long. This CDR3 reads CASSQSGIGYIQYF. CDR3 nucleotides: TGCGCCAGCAGCCAATCGGGGATTGGGTACATTCAGTACTTC.

The table lists this clonotype with a count of one. Germline is not matched at one junction end, which may reflect a read error. The chain couples TRBV18 to TRBJ2-1; tentative D call: TRBD1 (7 bases). The germline V gene has CDR1 KGHSH and CDR2 LQKENI. The CDR3 is 15 residues long. Here the CDR3 reads CASSSPGGGYHEQFF. The DNA for the CDR3 is TGTGCCAGCTCATCCCCCGGAGGGGGCTACCATGAGCAGTTCTTC.

This clonotype was seen a handful of times. J is TRBJ1-5 and V is TRBV29-1, with a possible D match to TRBD1 (6 bases). This CDR3 is built from 14 residues. The germline V gene has CDR1 SQVTM and CDR2 ANQGSEA. The ends were cut back, 4 bases at V and 1 base at J, with 11 bases in the middle. Here the CDR3 reads CSVGSGQSNQPQHF. The CDR3 region has the DNA TGCAGCGTTGGGTCCGGACAGAGCAATCAGCCCCAGCATTTT.